This T cell receptor (beta chain) stems from a study of blood T cell repertoires in COVID-19. The overall study: Acute and convalescent COVID-19 samples came from the United States, Italy and Spain. PBMCs, B-cell-depleted T cells, or T cells were the source of the cDNA or gDNA that made up the material.

TCRdb's copy holds only in-frame clones and misses some; the assay was immunoSEQ multiplex PCR. This sample has 210,000 or so clones, with 70% to 90% found just once. There are 14 residues in the CDR3. CDR1 and CDR2 (germline): MDHEN, SYDVKM. The ends were cut back, 5 bases at V and 4 bases at J, with 14 bases in the middle. The V and J genes are TRBV28 and TRBJ2-5, with D maybe TRBD2 (5 bases). This sequence was found in a woman aged 70 to 79 with active or convalescent COVID-19. Sequences were obtained from peripheral blood. This CDR3 is CASSPTSPRETQYF. In DNA form, the CDR3 reads TGTGCCAGCAGTCCAACTAGTCCCCGAGAGACCCAGTACTTC.